Each of the 17 T cell receptor beta chains below was sequenced from the same sample in a study of cytomegalovirus exposure and HLA in healthy donors. With 60 Vbeta and 13 Jbeta primers, the PCR was carried out. The method was immunoSEQ multiplex PCR; TCRdb's version includes in-frame clones alone and lacks a portion of them. The sample gives about 190,000 clones, about 80% of which show up once; about 0.64% is in the top ten. The sequenced material came from PBMCs. These receptors originate from a boy younger than 18 in good health and CMV-seronegative.

This chain links TRBV6-1 with TRBJ2-3; 8 positions agree with TRBD2. The CDR3 consists of 13 residues. Losses at the gene ends were 1 base for V and 9 bases for J; bases not matched to a gene: 3. CDR1 and CDR2 (germline): MNHNS, SASEGT. CDR3 nucleotides: TGTGCCAGCAGTGAAGGGGAGCGGGGGACGCAGTATTTT. Translated, it gives CASSEGERGTQYF.

V gene TRBV9 combines with J gene TRBJ2-3; 11 bases are shared with TRBD2. The CDR3 contains 16 residues. With V trimmed by 3 bases and J by 5 bases, 8 bases remained unmatched. Germline V gene lookup returns CDR1 SGDLS and CDR2 YYNGEE. In DNA form, the CDR3 reads TGTGCCAGCAGCGCCCTAGCGACTAGCGGGATAGATACGCAGTATTTT. This encodes CASSALATSGIDTQYF.

The V gene is TRBV4-3, the J gene TRBJ1-5, with 9 bases fitting TRBD1. After removal of 0 bases from V and 6 bases from J, the junction contained 12 bases not matched to a gene. CDR3 size: 18 residues. The V gene's germline CDR1 is LGHNA and CDR2 YSLEER. In DNA form, the CDR3 reads TGCGCCAGCAGCCAAGATTTCGAAACAGGGGGCAAAATTCAGCCCCAGCATTTT. Protein product: CASSQDFETGGKIQPQHF.

The chain uses TRBV11-2 and TRBJ1-2, with 8 bases that match TRBD1. Looked up from germline, CDR1 is SGHAT and CDR2 is FQNNGV. The trim removed 1 base at V and 3 bases at J, leaving 4 bases unmatched. This CDR3 spans 15 amino acids. The CDR3 is CASSLGTGSYYGYTF. The CDR3 DNA follows: TGTGCCAGCAGCTTAGGGACAGGGTCTTACTATGGCTACACCTTC. The whole variable domain, filled in from reference TRBV11-2 and TRBJ1-2, reads EAGVAQSPRYKIIEKRQSVAFWCNPISGHATLYWYQQILGQGPKLLIQFQNNGVVDDSQLPKDRFSAERLKGVDSTLKIQPAKLEDSAVYLCASSLGTGSYYGYTFGSGTRLTVV.

The chain employs TRBV7-6 and TRBJ2-5, with D hard to call. Germline CDR1 is SGHVS and CDR2 is FNYEAQ. This CDR3 has 14 residues. V was trimmed by 3 bases and J by 3 bases, leaving 11 bases between them. CDR3 sequence (DNA): TGTGCCAGCAGCTTTTCTGGGCTGGAAGAGACCCAGTACTTC. Translated: CASSFSGLEETQYF.

The chain combines TRBV2 with TRBJ2-3; TRBD2 matches 12 bases. The length of the CDR3 is 16 residues. Germline-derived CDR1 and CDR2 are SNHLY and FYNNEI. J was trimmed by 6 bases and V by 6 bases; bases with no gene match: 10. This chain's CDR3 is CASRPLLAGGRDTQYF. The CDR3 bases are TGTGCCAGCAGGCCGCTTCTAGCGGGGGGGCGGGATACGCAGTATTTT. Full variable domain (remainder filled in from reference TRBV2 and TRBJ2-3): EPEVTQTPSHQVTQMGQEVILRCVPISNHLYFYWYRQILGQKVEFLVSFYNNEISEKSEIFDDQFSVERPDGSNFTLKIRSTKLEDSAMYFCASRPLLAGGRDTQYFGPGTRLTVL.

This rearrangement joins TRBV6-1 to TRBJ1-6, with D tentatively TRBD1 (6 bases). Trimming removed 5 bases from V and 7 bases from J, with 15 bases in between. This CDR3 region has 15 residues. CDR1 and CDR2 from the germline V gene are MNHNS and SASEGT. CDR3 residues: CASSNTGTRNSPLHF. The CDR3 DNA sequence: TGTGCCAGCAGTAATACCGGGACACGAAATTCACCCCTCCACTTT.

CDR3 protein: CASSLTSYEQYF. The CDR3 DNA reads as TGTGCCAGCAGCCTTACTTCCTACGAGCAGTACTTC. The V call is TRBV7-2, the J call TRBJ2-7; D is undetermined. The germline V gene has CDR1 SGHTA and CDR2 FQGNSA. V was cut by 5 bases and J by 1 base, with 6 bases left in between. This CDR3 has 12 amino acids.

The CDR3 DNA is TGTGCCAGCAGTCAGACAGGCCATACTAACAACTATGGCTACACCTTC. Encoded protein: CASSQTGHTNNYGYTF. The J gene is TRBJ1-2, the V gene TRBV2; D may be TRBD1 (6 bases). Germline CDR1 is SNHLY and CDR2 is FYNNEI. Trimming left V 5 bases short and J 2 bases short, with 18 bases between. The CDR3 has 16 amino acids. The variable domain in full, with the rest retrieved from reference TRBV2 and TRBJ1-2, is EPEVTQTPSHQVTQMGQEVILRCVPISNHLYFYWYRQILGQKVEFLVSFYNNEISEKSEIFDDQFSVERPDGSNFTLKIRSTKLEDSAMYFCASSQTGHTNNYGYTFGSGTRLTVV.

J is TRBJ2-1 and V is TRBV4-2, with D perhaps matching TRBD2 (6 bases). The V end lost 0 bases, the J end lost 0 bases, and 6 bases lay between the germline ends. Germline V gene lookup returns CDR1 LGHNA and CDR2 YNFKEQ. The CDR3 contains 15 residues. The CDR3: CASSQDSGSYNEQFF. In nucleotides, the CDR3 is TGTGCCAGCAGCCAAGATAGCGGCTCCTACAATGAGCAGTTCTTC.

The chain joins TRBV7-8 to TRBJ2-1, with 8 bases that match TRBD1. With V trimmed by 2 bases and J by 14 bases, 8 bases remained unmatched. This CDR3 has 13 residues. The germline V gene encodes CDR1 SGHVS and CDR2 FQNEAQ. CDR3 coding DNA: TGTGCCAGCAGCTTAAAATTATACAGGGGGAAGTTCTTC. Translated: CASSLKLYRGKFF.

This sequence joins TRBV7-9 and TRBJ1-1; D perhaps matches TRBD1 (6 bases). V lost 3 bases and J 0 bases, leaving 11 bases between the germline ends. This CDR3 region has 15 residues. The V gene's germline CDR1 is SEHNR and CDR2 FQNEAQ (reference sequence). This CDR3 reads CASSLMTGMNTEAFF. The CDR3 DNA reads as TGTGCCAGCAGCTTGATGACAGGCATGAACACTGAAGCTTTCTTT.

This chain joins TRBV25-1 and TRBJ1-6; D is ambiguous. The CDR3 loop spans 13 amino acids. V was clipped by 4 bases and J by 2 bases, with 3 bases between them. Germline CDR1 is MGHDK and CDR2 is SYGVNS. The CDR3 sequence: CASSATYNSPLHF. Written as DNA, the CDR3 is TGTGCCAGCAGTGCCACCTATAATTCACCCCTCCACTTT.

To note about this clone: The junction and the germline gene differ at one end; a read error may be behind it. The chain couples TRBV19 to TRBJ2-1; D remains unclear. Germline V gene sequence: CDR1 LNHDA, CDR2 SQIVND (reference sequence). The CDR3 runs 15 residues. For the CDR3, the DNA is TGTGCCAGTAGTATCGATCAAGTGGTTAACGATGAGCGGTTCTTC. Translated, it gives CASSIDQVVNDERFF. Full variable domain (missing parts from reference TRBV19 and TRBJ2-1): DGGITQSPKYLFRKEGQNVTLSCEQNLNHDAMYWYRQDPGQGLRLIYYSQIVNDFQKGDIAEGYSVSREKKESFPLTVTSAQKNPTAFYLCASSIDQVVNDERFFGPGTRLTVL.

This clone was counted once. V is TRBV9 and J is TRBJ2-3; TRBD2 aligns across 7 bases. Germline loops: CDR1 SGDLS, CDR2 YYNGEE. J was trimmed by 0 bases and V by 2 bases; bases with no gene match: 9. The CDR3 sequence is 17 residues long. Here the CDR3 reads CASSVGGDSRSTDTQYF. DNA for the CDR3: TGTGCCAGCAGCGTGGGGGGGGATTCGCGTAGCACAGATACGCAGTATTTT.

This clone was seen a handful of times. The chain couples TRBV11-2 to TRBJ2-5, with 9 bases lining up with TRBD1. The CDR3 totals 15 residues. Germline V gives CDR1 SGHAT, CDR2 FQNNGV. The ends lost 6 bases at V and 4 bases at J; junction bases unmatched: 9. The CDR3 DNA reads as TGTGCCAGCAGTCACTACAGGGGGCGAGGAGAGACCCAGTACTTC. Its translation: CASSHYRGRGETQYF.

The CDR3 protein is CASSPGTYNEQFF. The CDR3, as DNA: TGTGCCAGCAGCCCCGGGACCTACAATGAGCAGTTCTTC. The V gene is TRBV7-9, the J gene TRBJ2-1; TRBD2 is a possible D gene (5 bases). The germline V gene encodes CDR1 SEHNR and CDR2 FQNEAQ (reference sequence). CDR3 length: 13 residues. The V gene lost 5 bases and the J gene lost 2 bases, with 7 bases spanning the gap. The whole variable domain, filled in from reference TRBV7-9 and TRBJ2-1, reads DTGVSQNPRHKITKRGQNVTFRCDPISEHNRLYWYRQTLGQGPEFLTYFQNEAQLEKSRLLSDRFSAERPKGSFSTLEIQRTEQGDSAMYLCASSPGTYNEQFFGPGTRLTVL.